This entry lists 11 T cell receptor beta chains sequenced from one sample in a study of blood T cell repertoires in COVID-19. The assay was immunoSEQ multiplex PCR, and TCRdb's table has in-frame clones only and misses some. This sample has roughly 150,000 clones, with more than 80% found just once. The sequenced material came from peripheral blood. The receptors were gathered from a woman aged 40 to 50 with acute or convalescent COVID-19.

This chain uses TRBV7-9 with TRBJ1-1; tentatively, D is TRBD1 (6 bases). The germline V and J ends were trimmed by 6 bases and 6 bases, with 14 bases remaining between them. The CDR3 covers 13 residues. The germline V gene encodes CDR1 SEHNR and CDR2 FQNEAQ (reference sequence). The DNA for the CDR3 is TGTGCCAGCAGACGGGACATTGGAGCTGAAGCTTTCTTT. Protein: CASRRDIGAEAFF.

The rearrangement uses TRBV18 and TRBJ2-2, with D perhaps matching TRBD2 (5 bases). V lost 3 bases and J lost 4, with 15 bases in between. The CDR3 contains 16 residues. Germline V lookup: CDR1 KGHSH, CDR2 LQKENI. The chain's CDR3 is CASSPQVGLRTGELFF. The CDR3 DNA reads TGTGCCAGCTCACCTCAGGTCGGACTTCGCACCGGGGAGCTGTTTTTT.

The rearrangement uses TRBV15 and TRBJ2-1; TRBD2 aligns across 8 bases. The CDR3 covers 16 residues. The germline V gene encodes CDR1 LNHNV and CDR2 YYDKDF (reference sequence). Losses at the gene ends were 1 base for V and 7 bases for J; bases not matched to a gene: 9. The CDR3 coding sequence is TGTGCCACCAGCAGAGGTTCGAGCGGGAGTAAGAATGAGCAGTTCTTC. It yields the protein CATSRGSSGSKNEQFF.

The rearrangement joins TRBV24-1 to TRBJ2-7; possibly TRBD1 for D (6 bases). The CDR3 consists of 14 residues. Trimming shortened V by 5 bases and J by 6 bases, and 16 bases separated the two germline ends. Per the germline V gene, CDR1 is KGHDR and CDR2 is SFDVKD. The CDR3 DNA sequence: TGTGCCACCAGTGCGGCAGGGGATATCGTCGAGCAGTACTTC. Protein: CATSAAGDIVEQYF.

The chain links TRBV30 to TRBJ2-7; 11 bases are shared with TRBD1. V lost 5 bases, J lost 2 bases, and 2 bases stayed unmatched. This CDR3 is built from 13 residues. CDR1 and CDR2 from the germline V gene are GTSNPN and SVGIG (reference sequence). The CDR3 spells CAWGTGGAYEQYF. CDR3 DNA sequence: TGTGCCTGGGGGACAGGGGGTGCCTACGAGCAGTACTTC.

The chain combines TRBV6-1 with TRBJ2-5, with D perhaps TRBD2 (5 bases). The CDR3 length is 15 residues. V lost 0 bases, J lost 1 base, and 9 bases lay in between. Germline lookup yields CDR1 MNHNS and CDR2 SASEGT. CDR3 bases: TGTGCCAGCAGTGAAGCCAGCGGCCGCCAAGAGACCCAGTACTTC. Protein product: CASSEASGRQETQYF.

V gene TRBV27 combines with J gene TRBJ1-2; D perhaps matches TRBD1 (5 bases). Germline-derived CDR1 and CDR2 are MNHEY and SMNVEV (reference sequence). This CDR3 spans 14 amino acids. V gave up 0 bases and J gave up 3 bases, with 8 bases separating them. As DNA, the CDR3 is TGTGCCAGCAGTTTATCCAAGACAGACTATGGCTACACCTTC. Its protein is CASSLSKTDYGYTF.

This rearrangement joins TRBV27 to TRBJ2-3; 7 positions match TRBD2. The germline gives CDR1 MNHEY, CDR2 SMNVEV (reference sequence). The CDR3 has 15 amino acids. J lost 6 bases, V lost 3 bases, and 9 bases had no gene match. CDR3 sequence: CASSFGLVESDTQYF. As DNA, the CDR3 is TGTGCCAGCAGTTTTGGACTAGTCGAGTCTGATACGCAGTATTTT.

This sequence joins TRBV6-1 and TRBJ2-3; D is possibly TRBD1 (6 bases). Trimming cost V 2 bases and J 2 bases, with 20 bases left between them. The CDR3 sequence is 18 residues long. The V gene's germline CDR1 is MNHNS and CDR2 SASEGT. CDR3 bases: TGTGCCAGCAGTGAAAGTTGGGGTATAAGGGGGAACACAGATACGCAGTATTTT. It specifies CASSESWGIRGNTDTQYF.

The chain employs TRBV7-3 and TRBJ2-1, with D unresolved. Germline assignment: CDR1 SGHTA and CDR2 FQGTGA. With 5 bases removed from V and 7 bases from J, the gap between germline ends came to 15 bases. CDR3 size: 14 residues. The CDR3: CASSPDSRLNEQFF. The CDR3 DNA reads TGTGCCAGCAGCCCAGACTCCCGTCTGAATGAGCAGTTCTTC.

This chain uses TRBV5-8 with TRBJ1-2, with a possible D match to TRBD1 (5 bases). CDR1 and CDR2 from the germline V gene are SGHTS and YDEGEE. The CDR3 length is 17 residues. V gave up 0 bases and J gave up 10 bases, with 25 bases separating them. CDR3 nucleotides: TGTGCCAGCAGCTTGGAATATCGGGTCAGGGATAAGGATGCCTACACCTTC. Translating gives CASSLEYRVRDKDAYTF.